The sequence of this T cell receptor beta chain was determined in a study of T cell responses to AZD1222 COVID-19 vaccine. In the study overall: Pooled together were second doses at about 4 or about 12 weeks.

This table comes from immunoSEQ multiplex PCR, and its TCRdb copy is limited to in-frame clones, with some not included. The sample yields some 97,000 clones, around nine tenths seen once. Germline V CDR1 and CDR2: KGHSH, LQKENI. V dropped 0 bases and J dropped 3; count of bases not matched to a gene: 11. The CDR3 is 17 amino acids. The chain joins TRBV18 to TRBJ2-7, with 7 bases aligning to TRBD2. Sequencing was performed on peripheral blood, taken on day 0 of AZD1222 vaccination. This receptor was obtained from an adult in good health. The chain's CDR3 is CASSPPFWDYGRYEQYF. CDR3 nucleotide sequence: TGTGCCAGCTCACCACCGTTTTGGGACTACGGGCGCTACGAGCAGTACTTC.